The 28 T cell receptor beta chains presented below share a single source sample, sequenced in a study of shared clonotypes between healthy human individuals. CD45RO-negative, CCR7-positively selected cells formed the naive CD8 fraction, excluding terminally differentiated effector memory CD45RA+ cells. Some clones are missing from TCRdb's copy, which holds only in-frame ones; the method was immunoSEQ multiplex PCR. The data contain approximately 720,000 clones, roughly nine tenths of them singletons. Sequenced: naive CD8+ T cells sorted from blood. Receptors were obtained from a man aged 25 to 45 in good health.

J is TRBJ1-3 and V is TRBV9; no reliable D call. The V gene lost 0 bases and the J gene lost 0 bases, with 7 bases spanning the gap. The CDR3 extends over 15 amino acids. Germline lookup yields CDR1 SGDLS and CDR2 YYNGEE. The CDR3 loop reads CASSVGSNSGNTIYF. CDR3 sequence (DNA): TGTGCCAGCAGCGTAGGGTCGAACTCTGGAAACACCATATATTTT. Full variable domain (remainder filled in from reference TRBV9 and TRBJ1-3): DSGVTQTPKHLITATGQRVTLRCSPRSGDLSVYWYQQSLDQGLQFLIQYYNGEERAKGNILERFSAQQFPDLHSELNLSSLELGDSALYFCASSVGSNSGNTIYFGEGSWLTVV.

The rearrangement uses TRBV29-1 and TRBJ2-7; 10 bases are shared with TRBD1. CDR3 length: 13 residues. J lost 2 bases, V lost 7 bases, and 5 bases had no gene match. Germline V lookup: CDR1 SQVTM, CDR2 ANQGSEA. The CDR3 sequence: CSAGQGVAYEQYF. The CDR3 DNA sequence: TGCAGCGCAGGACAGGGGGTCGCCTACGAGCAGTACTTC.

The V and J genes are TRBV5-8 and TRBJ2-5; D is perhaps TRBD1 or TRBD2 (5 bases each). Germline lookup yields CDR1 SGHTS and CDR2 YDEGEE. This CDR3 comprises 10 residues. With 9 bases removed from V and 4 bases from J, the gap between germline ends came to 7 bases. The CDR3 bases are TGTGCCACAGGGAGAGAGACCCAGTACTTC. Its translation: CATGRETQYF.

The chain is built from TRBV5-4 and TRBJ1-1; D is unclear. The CDR3 has 13 residues. Germline values: CDR1 SGHNT, CDR2 YYREEE (reference sequence). V was pared by 4 bases and J by 4 bases, with 11 bases between. CDR3: CASSPVTATEAFF. For the CDR3, the DNA is TGTGCCAGCAGCCCGGTAACGGCCACTGAAGCTTTCTTT.

This chain links TRBV19 with TRBJ2-1; 11 positions match TRBD2. This CDR3 comprises 16 residues. Unmatched junction bases numbered 8, after V lost 5 bases and J lost 5 bases. CDR1 is LNHDA and CDR2 is SQIVND in the germline V gene (reference sequence). The CDR3 coding sequence is TGTGCCAGTAGTGCCTGGACTAGCGGGCCTAACAATGAGCAGTTCTTC. It specifies CASSAWTSGPNNEQFF.

The CDR3 loop is CASSPQTSGPQSTQYF. CDR3 sequence (DNA): TGCGCCAGCAGCCCACAAACTAGCGGACCACAGAGTACGCAGTATTTT. The V call is TRBV5-1, the J call TRBJ2-3; 8 nucleotides match TRBD2. The CDR3 spans 16 residues. The junction had 15 bases not matched to a gene; V was cut back by 4 bases and J by 8 bases. CDR1 is SGHRS and CDR2 is YFSETQ in the germline V gene.

The V gene is TRBV10-2, the J gene TRBJ2-7; D might be TRBD2 (5 bases). Trimming took off 3 bases at V and 6 bases at J, with 18 bases between the two ends. The CDR3 is 15 amino acids. Germline CDR1 is WSHSY and CDR2 is SAAADI. The CDR3 loop is CASSDIPGSGREQYF. In DNA form, the CDR3 reads TGCGCCAGCAGTGATATACCGGGGAGCGGCCGCGAGCAGTACTTC.

This clone has only one observation. J is TRBJ2-7 and V is TRBV4-2; D possibly corresponds to TRBD2 (7 bases). There are 16 residues in the CDR3. V gave up 1 base and J gave up 3 bases, with 16 bases separating them. Germline V gene lookup returns CDR1 LGHNA and CDR2 YNFKEQ. CDR3 nucleotide sequence: TGTGCCAGCAGCCAAGGTGCGGGGGCGGCAATCTACGAGCAGTACTTC. Translation: CASSQGAGAAIYEQYF.

The chain employs TRBV11-2 and TRBJ1-4; D call uncertain. The length of the CDR3 is 13 residues. CDR1 is SGHAT and CDR2 is FQNNGV in the germline V gene. Trimming removed 1 base from V and 4 bases from J, with 4 bases in between. CDR3: CASSLVHNEKLFF. Written as DNA, the CDR3 is TGTGCCAGCAGCTTAGTTCATAATGAAAAACTGTTTTTT. Together with reference TRBV11-2 and TRBJ1-4, the CDR3 gives the full variable domain: EAGVAQSPRYKIIEKRQSVAFWCNPISGHATLYWYQQILGQGPKLLIQFQNNGVVDDSQLPKDRFSAERLKGVDSTLKIQPAKLEDSAVYLCASSLVHNEKLFFGSGTQLSVL.

This sequence joins TRBV7-9 and TRBJ2-5, with D perhaps TRBD2 (5 bases). Trimming took 3 bases from V and 5 from J, leaving 19 bases between them. Germline CDR1 and CDR2: SEHNR and FQNEAQ (reference sequence). CDR3 length: 16 residues. This CDR3 is CASSFWSGPDRETQYF. CDR3 in DNA: TGTGCCAGCAGCTTCTGGAGCGGCCCGGATCGGGAGACCCAGTACTTC.

V gene TRBV15 combines with J gene TRBJ2-3; perhaps TRBD2 as D (5 bases). Germline loops: CDR1 LNHNV, CDR2 YYDKDF (reference sequence). The CDR3 runs 15 residues. Trimming shortened V by 5 bases and J by 0 bases, and 12 bases separated the two germline ends. CDR3: CATSQERTSTDTQYF. CDR3 sequence (DNA): TGTGCCACCAGCCAAGAGCGGACTAGCACAGATACGCAGTATTTT. The whole variable domain, remainder taken from reference TRBV15 and TRBJ2-3, is DAMVIQNPRYQVTQFGKPVTLSCSQTLNHNVMYWYQQKSSQAPKLLFHYYDKDFNNEADTPDNFQSRRPNTSFCFLDIRSPGLGDTAMYLCATSQERTSTDTQYFGPGTRLTVL.

CDR3 DNA: TGTGCCAGCAGAACAGCGGGAGGGCCCTACAATGAGCAGTTCTTC. Protein: CASRTAGGPYNEQFF. The chain links TRBV19 to TRBJ2-1; 10 bases line up with TRBD2. J gave up 2 bases and V 9 bases, and 7 bases lay outside the gene matches. CDR1 is LNHDA and CDR2 is SQIVND in the germline V gene (reference sequence). This CDR3 is built from 15 residues.

This rearrangement joins TRBV19 to TRBJ2-3, with a weak D call TRBD2 (6 bases). This CDR3 comprises 13 residues. Deletions cut 5 bases from V and 1 base from J, with 7 bases between. Germline assignment: CDR1 LNHDA and CDR2 SQIVND (reference sequence). CDR3 in amino acids: CASSWGGTDTQYF. In DNA form, the CDR3 reads TGTGCCAGTAGTTGGGGGGGCACAGATACGCAGTATTTT.

J is TRBJ2-1 and V is TRBV19; 7 bases are shared with TRBD1. CDR1 is LNHDA, CDR2 SQIVND, per germline (reference sequence). Losses at the gene ends were 10 bases for V and 3 bases for J; bases not matched to a gene: 9. The CDR3 runs 14 residues. For the CDR3, the DNA is TGTGCCACCGCAGGGGGACCAAACTACAATGAGCAGTTCTTC. Its translation: CATAGGPNYNEQFF.

This clone was picked up one time. This CDR3 reads CASSQRQSNNEQFF. The DNA for the CDR3 is TGTGCCAGCAGCCAGCGACAGTCTAACAATGAGCAGTTCTTC. This chain connects TRBV14 to TRBJ2-1, with a possible D match to TRBD1 (5 bases). V was pared by 3 bases and J by 5 bases, with 11 bases between. Germline-derived CDR1 and CDR2 are SGHDN and FVKESK. This CDR3 is built from 14 residues.

This rearrangement joins TRBV27 to TRBJ1-2, with 8 bases fitting TRBD1. J lost 6 bases, V lost 2 bases, and 8 bases had no gene match. From germline, CDR1 is MNHEY and CDR2 SMNVEV (reference sequence). The CDR3 has 15 amino acids. The CDR3 sequence: CASSLVLGQADGYTF. CDR3 bases: TGTGCCAGCAGTTTAGTTTTGGGACAGGCGGATGGCTACACCTTC.

V usage is TRBV10-3 and J usage is TRBJ2-3, with 8 bases identical to TRBD1. The germline CDR1 and CDR2 sequences are ENHRY and SYGVKD. The CDR3 covers 14 residues. V dropped 5 bases and J dropped 1; count of bases not matched to a gene: 2. The CDR3 reads CAISKGQGTDTQYF. The CDR3 DNA sequence: TGTGCCATCAGTAAGGGACAGGGCACAGATACGCAGTATTTT.

This clone was seen just once. The CDR3: CASSVDSRMGELFF. CDR3 in DNA: TGTGCCAGCAGCGTAGACAGTAGGATGGGGGAACTGTTTTTT. The genes are TRBV9 and TRBJ1-4, with a possible D match to TRBD1 (5 bases). The CDR3 is 14 amino acids. V was cut by 0 bases and J by 12 bases, with 15 bases left in between. Germline V gene lookup returns CDR1 SGDLS and CDR2 YYNGEE.

This clone was seen just once. V usage is TRBV29-1 and J usage is TRBJ2-2, with 7 bases aligning to TRBD1. Trimming took 1 base from V and 4 from J; bases not matched to a gene: 6. CDR3 size: 15 residues. Per germline, CDR1 SQVTM and CDR2 ANQGSEA. DNA for the CDR3: TGCAGCGTTGAAGTAAGCACAGGGGCCACCGGGGAGCTGTTTTTT. Its protein product is CSVEVSTGATGELFF.

The chain carries TRBV29-1 and TRBJ2-1, with 10 bases aligning to TRBD2. The CDR3 is 14 amino acids. Trimming at V came to 4 bases and at J to 9 bases, leaving 9 bases not matched to a gene. Germline loops: CDR1 SQVTM, CDR2 ANQGSEA. The chain's CDR3 is CSVVSLAGVGEQFF. For the CDR3, the DNA is TGCAGCGTTGTTTCCCTAGCGGGAGTGGGTGAGCAGTTCTTC.

This chain joins TRBV1 and TRBJ2-1. TRBV1 is listed as a pseudogene. The CDR3 extends over 12 amino acids. CDR3 region: CTSSQLDGEQFF. The CDR3 DNA is TGCACCAGCAGCCAGCTTGATGGGGAGCAGTTCTTC.

This chain connects TRBV7-2 to TRBJ2-7, with 9 nucleotides matching TRBD2. Per the germline V gene, CDR1 is SGHTA and CDR2 is FQGNSA. This CDR3 is 17 amino acids long. Trimming removed 4 bases from V and 0 bases from J; junction bases left unmatched: 10. The CDR3 nucleotides are TGTGCCAGCAGCTACGTTAGCGGGAGAGGGAGCTCCTACGAGCAGTACTTC. Residues: CASSYVSGRGSSYEQYF.

The chain is built from TRBV28 and TRBJ2-4; no firm D call. V was pared by 4 bases and J by 9 bases, with 10 bases between. Per the germline V gene, CDR1 is MDHEN and CDR2 is SYDVKM. The CDR3 extends over 12 amino acids. The chain's CDR3 is CASSSPWGIQYF. CDR3 nucleotides: TGTGCCAGCAGTTCCCCGTGGGGCATTCAGTACTTC.

V is TRBV27 and J is TRBJ2-7; 11 bases are shared with TRBD2. The CDR3 consists of 16 residues. Per germline, CDR1 MNHEY and CDR2 SMNVEV (reference sequence). Losses at the gene ends were 3 bases for V and 5 bases for J; bases not matched to a gene: 9. CDR3 loop: CASSFIKTSGTHEQYF. Written as DNA, the CDR3 is TGTGCCAGCAGTTTCATCAAGACTAGCGGGACCCACGAGCAGTACTTC.

CDR3 sequence reads: CASSPGTTSTDTQYF. The CDR3 DNA reads TGTGCCAGCAGTCCCGGGACGACTAGCACAGATACGCAGTATTTT. The chain carries TRBV27 and TRBJ2-3, with D perhaps TRBD1 or TRBD2 (5 bases each). Looked up from germline, CDR1 is MNHEY and CDR2 is SMNVEV (reference sequence). The CDR3 sequence is 15 residues long. Trimming stripped 5 bases from V and 0 bases from J, with 12 bases between.

The V and J genes are TRBV5-1 and TRBJ2-7, with D tentatively TRBD1 or TRBD2 (5 bases each). Between the trimmed V and J ends, which lost 3 bases and 5 bases, there was a span of 21 bases. The CDR3 is 16 amino acids. Germline V gene data show CDR1 as SGHRS and CDR2 as YFSETQ. The CDR3 protein is CASSSQAGRQSHEQYF. CDR3 DNA: TGCGCCAGCAGCTCTCAGGCGGGCCGACAGAGCCACGAGCAGTACTTC. Supplemented by reference TRBV5-1 and TRBJ2-7, the full variable domain reads KAGVTQTPRYLIKTRGQQVTLSCSPISGHRSVSWYQQTPGQGLQFLFEYFSETQRNKGNFPGRFSGRQFSNSRSEMNVSTLELGDSALYLCASSSQAGRQSHEQYFGPGTRLTVT.

The chain carries TRBV11-2 and TRBJ2-7, with D maybe TRBD1 (5 bases). The V end was cut by 2 bases, the J end by 2 bases, with 13 bases between. Germline V CDR1 and CDR2: SGHAT, FQNNGV. The length of the CDR3 is 15 residues. In DNA form, the CDR3 reads TGTGCCAGCAGCTTATCTCAGGGAATTGCCTACGAGCAGTACTTC. Encoded protein: CASSLSQGIAYEQYF.

As concerns this clone: Other DNA sequences in this sample translate to the same CDR3. V is TRBV9 and J is TRBJ2-2; D gene uncertain. The ends were cut back, 0 bases at V and 7 bases at J, with 4 bases in the middle. Germline lookup yields CDR1 SGDLS and CDR2 YYNGEE. The CDR3 has 12 residues. In DNA, the CDR3 is TGTGCCAGCAGCGTAGCGGACGGGGAGCTGTTTTTT. Translation gives CASSVADGELFF.